This T cell receptor beta chain was identified in a study of blood T cell repertoires in COVID-19. Study in general: Sample material is recorded as cDNA or gDNA derived from T cells, B-cell-depleted T cells, or PBMCs.

Germline CDR1 and CDR2: SGHRS and YFSETQ. Trimming cost V 3 bases and J 4 bases, with 11 bases left between them. This CDR3 spans 15 amino acids. The protocol was immunoSEQ multiplex PCR, while the TCRdb copy is restricted to in-frame clones and leaves out a portion. The table shows about 56,000 clones, with under 90% occurring only once. A few counts support this clone. Material: peripheral blood. The rearrangement uses TRBV5-1 and TRBJ1-6; weak D call: TRBD1 (5 bases). This TCR was sampled from a woman aged 80 or over with acute or convalescent COVID-19. CDR3 loop: CASSSVPGYNSPLHF. As DNA, the CDR3 is TGCGCCAGCAGCTCCGTCCCAGGGTATAATTCACCCCTCCACTTT. Combining the CDR3 with reference TRBV5-1 and TRBJ1-6 gives the whole variable domain KAGVTQTPRYLIKTRGQQVTLSCSPISGHRSVSWYQQTPGQGLQFLFEYFSETQRNKGNFPGRFSGRQFSNSRSEMNVSTLELGDSALYLCASSSVPGYNSPLHFGNGTRLTVT.